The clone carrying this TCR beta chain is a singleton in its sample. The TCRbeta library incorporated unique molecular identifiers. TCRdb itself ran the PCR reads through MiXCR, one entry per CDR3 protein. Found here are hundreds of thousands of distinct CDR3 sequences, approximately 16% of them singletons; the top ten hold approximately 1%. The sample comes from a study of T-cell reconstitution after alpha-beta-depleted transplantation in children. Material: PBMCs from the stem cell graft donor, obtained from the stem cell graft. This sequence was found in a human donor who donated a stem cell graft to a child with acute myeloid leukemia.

The CDR3 DNA reads TGCGCCAGCAGCCAAGATAGGGTTTCAACTAATGAAAAACTGTTTTTT. Its protein is CASSQDRVSTNEKLFF. V gene TRBV4-3 combines with J gene TRBJ1-4, with D hard to call. The CDR3 is 16 amino acids. Trimming shortened V by 0 bases and J by 0 bases, and 8 bases separated the two germline ends. Germline loops: CDR1 LGHNA, CDR2 YSLEER.